This T cell receptor (beta chain) was captured in a study of response to subunit inactivated influenza vaccine. MiXCR was run by TCRdb on the RT-PCR reads, yielding one entry per CDR3 protein. This repertoire shows a few hundred thousand distinct CDR3 sequences, 14% found once; its top ten account for over 8.5%. This clonotype was counted between two and nine times. What it recognizes is unknown. V lost 5 bases to trimming and J lost 0 bases, with 13 bases between them. This CDR3 is 15 amino acids long. Findings of the study overall: T cells newly recruited by each seasonal influenza vaccination are few, the authors suggested.

The specimen comprised PBMCs from blood, sampled approximately 13 days after vaccination. V and J are TRBV12-3 or TRBV12-4 and TRBJ1-1, with D tentatively TRBD1 (6 bases). This clonotype was obtained from a man aged 50-59 years who received an inactivated influenza vaccine. Written as DNA, the CDR3 is TGTGCCAGCAGTGGGGGCTCCTTTATGAACACTGAAGCTTTCTTT. Protein sequence: CASSGGSFMNTEAFF.